Shown below are 8 T cell receptor beta chains from a single sample sequenced in a study of cytomegalovirus exposure and HLA in healthy donors. PCR employed 60 Vbeta and 13 Jbeta primers. The method was immunoSEQ multiplex PCR; TCRdb's version includes in-frame clones alone and lacks a portion of them. This table has under 150,000 clones, 8.5% to 10% appearing once. Sequencing was performed on PBMCs. These receptors were obtained from a man under 40 in good health and CMV-seronegative.

The chain combines TRBV2 with TRBJ1-2; D perhaps matches TRBD1 (5 bases). V was pared by 5 bases and J by 4 bases, with 23 bases between. The CDR3 totals 17 residues. Germline lookup yields CDR1 SNHLY and CDR2 FYNNEI. This chain's CDR3 is CASSLTGTSGRGYGYTF. In nucleotides, the CDR3 is TGTGCCAGCAGTCTCACCGGGACTTCCGGGAGAGGCTATGGCTACACCTTC. Together with reference TRBV2 and TRBJ1-2, the CDR3 gives the full variable domain: EPEVTQTPSHQVTQMGQEVILRCVPISNHLYFYWYRQILGQKVEFLVSFYNNEISEKSEIFDDQFSVERPDGSNFTLKIRSTKLEDSAMYFCASSLTGTSGRGYGYTFGSGTRLTVV.

This rearrangement joins TRBV13 to TRBJ1-2, with D unresolved. The CDR3 runs 15 residues. The germline gives CDR1 PRHDT, CDR2 FYEKMQ (reference sequence). Trimming took 5 bases from V and 4 from J, leaving 17 bases between them. The CDR3 DNA is TGTGCCAGCAGCACTACCGACGATCTAGGCTATGGCTACACCTTC. Protein product: CASSTTDDLGYGYTF.

This clone appeared a few times. V usage is TRBV5-4 and J usage is TRBJ1-1; 9 positions match TRBD1. The V gene end was trimmed by 6 bases and the J gene end by 6 bases; junction bases not matched to a gene: 12. Germline V gene lookup returns CDR1 SGHNT and CDR2 YYREEE (reference sequence). There are 15 residues in the CDR3. CDR3 region: CASTTGGPGAPEAFF. CDR3 coding DNA: TGTGCCAGCACCACAGGGGGCCCTGGGGCACCTGAAGCTTTCTTT.

The chain joins TRBV5-4 to TRBJ2-7, with 7 positions matching TRBD1. The CDR3 is made up of 14 amino acids. Trimming cost V 2 bases and J 3 bases; bases outside gene matches: 5. The germline CDR1 and CDR2 sequences are SGHNT and YYREEE (reference sequence). The CDR3 here is CASSFTGQVYEQYF. In DNA, the CDR3 is TGTGCCAGCAGCTTCACTGGACAGGTCTACGAGCAGTACTTC.

The CDR3 spells CASSFRTGSTEAFF. The CDR3 DNA sequence: TGTGCCAGCAGTTTTAGGACAGGGTCCACTGAAGCTTTCTTT. The chain recombines TRBV6-5 with TRBJ1-1; 8 bases align to TRBD1. V was clipped by 4 bases and J by 4 bases; unmatched bases: 5. The CDR3 covers 14 residues. Germline V gene lookup returns CDR1 MNHEY and CDR2 SVGAGI.

The chain carries TRBV5-1 and TRBJ2-2, with 14 bases matching TRBD2. V lost 6 bases and J lost 0; bases outside the gene matches: 19. Per germline, CDR1 SGHRS and CDR2 YFSETQ. CDR3 length: 22 residues. The CDR3 nucleotides read TGCGCCAGCACATCGATCGGGGTTGGGACTAGCGGGAGAGGATCGAACACCGGGGAGCTGTTTTTT. Amino acids: CASTSIGVGTSGRGSNTGELFF.

This clone showed up just a few times. The chain couples TRBV9 to TRBJ2-7; D not resolved. The CDR3 runs 14 residues. Germline values: CDR1 SGDLS, CDR2 YYNGEE. Deletions cut 3 bases from V and 3 bases from J, with 13 bases between. In DNA form, the CDR3 reads TGTGCCAGCAGCGCTGGGCAGGCCGGCTACGAGCAGTACTTC. Translated, it gives CASSAGQAGYEQYF.

The rearrangement links TRBV11-2 to TRBJ2-3; 8 bases agree with TRBD2. The junction had 12 bases not matched to a gene; V was cut back by 5 bases and J by 5 bases. CDR3 length equals 16 residues. CDR1 and CDR2 (germline): SGHAT, FQNNGV. This chain's CDR3 is CASSAPGGGGQDTQYF. The CDR3 bases are TGTGCCAGCAGCGCCCCGGGGGGGGGCGGACAAGATACGCAGTATTTT.